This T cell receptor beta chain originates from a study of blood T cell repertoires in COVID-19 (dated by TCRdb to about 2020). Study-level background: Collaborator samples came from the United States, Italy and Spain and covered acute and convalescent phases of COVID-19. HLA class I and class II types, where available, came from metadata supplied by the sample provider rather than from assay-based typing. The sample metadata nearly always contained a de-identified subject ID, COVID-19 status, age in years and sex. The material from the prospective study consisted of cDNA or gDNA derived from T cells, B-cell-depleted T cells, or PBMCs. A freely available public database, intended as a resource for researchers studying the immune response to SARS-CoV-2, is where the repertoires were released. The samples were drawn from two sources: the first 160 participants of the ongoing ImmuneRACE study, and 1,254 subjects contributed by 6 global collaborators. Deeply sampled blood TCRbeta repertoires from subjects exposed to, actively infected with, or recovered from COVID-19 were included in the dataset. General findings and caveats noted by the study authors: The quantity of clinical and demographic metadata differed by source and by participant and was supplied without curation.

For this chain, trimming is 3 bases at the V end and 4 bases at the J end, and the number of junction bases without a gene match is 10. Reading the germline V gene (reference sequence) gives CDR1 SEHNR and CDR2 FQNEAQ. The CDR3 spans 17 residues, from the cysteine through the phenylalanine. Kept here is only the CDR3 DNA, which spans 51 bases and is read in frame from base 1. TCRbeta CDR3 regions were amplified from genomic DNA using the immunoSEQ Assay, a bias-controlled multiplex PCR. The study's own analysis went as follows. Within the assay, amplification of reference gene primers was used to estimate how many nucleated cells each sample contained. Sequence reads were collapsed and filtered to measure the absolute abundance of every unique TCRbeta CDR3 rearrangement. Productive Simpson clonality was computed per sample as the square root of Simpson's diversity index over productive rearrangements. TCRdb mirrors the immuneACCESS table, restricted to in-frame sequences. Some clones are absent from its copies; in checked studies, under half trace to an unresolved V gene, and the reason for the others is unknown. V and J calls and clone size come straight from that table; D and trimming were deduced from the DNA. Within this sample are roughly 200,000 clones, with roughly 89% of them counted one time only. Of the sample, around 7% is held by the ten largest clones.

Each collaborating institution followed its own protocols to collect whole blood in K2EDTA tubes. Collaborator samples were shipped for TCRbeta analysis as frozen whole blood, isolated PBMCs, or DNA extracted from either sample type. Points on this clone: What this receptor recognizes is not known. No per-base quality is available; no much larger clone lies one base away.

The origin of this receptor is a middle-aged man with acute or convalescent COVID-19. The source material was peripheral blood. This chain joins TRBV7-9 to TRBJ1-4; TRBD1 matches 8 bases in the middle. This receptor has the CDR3 CASSFNVQGAFNEKLFF. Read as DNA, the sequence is TGTGCCAGCAGCTTCAATGTCCAGGGGGCTTTTAATGAAAAACTGTTTTTT.